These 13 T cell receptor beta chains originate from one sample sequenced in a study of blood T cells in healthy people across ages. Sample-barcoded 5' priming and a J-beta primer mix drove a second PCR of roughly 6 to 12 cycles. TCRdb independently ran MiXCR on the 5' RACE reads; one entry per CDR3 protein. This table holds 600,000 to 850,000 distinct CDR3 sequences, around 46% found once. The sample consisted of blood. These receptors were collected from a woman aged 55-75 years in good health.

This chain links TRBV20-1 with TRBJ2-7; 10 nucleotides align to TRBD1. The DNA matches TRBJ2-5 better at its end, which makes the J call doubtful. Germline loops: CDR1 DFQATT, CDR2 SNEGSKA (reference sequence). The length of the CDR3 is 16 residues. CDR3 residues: CSARAVGQGWRETQYF. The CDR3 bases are TGCAGTGCTAGAGCGGTGGGACAGGGGTGGCGAGAGACCCAGTACTTC.

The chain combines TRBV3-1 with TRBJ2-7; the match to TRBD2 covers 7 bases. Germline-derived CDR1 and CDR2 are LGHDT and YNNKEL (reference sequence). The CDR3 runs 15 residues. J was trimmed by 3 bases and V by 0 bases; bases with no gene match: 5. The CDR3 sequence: CASSQEAGRDYEQYF. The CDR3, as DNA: TGTGCCAGCAGCCAAGAGGCAGGGAGGGACTACGAGCAGTACTTC.

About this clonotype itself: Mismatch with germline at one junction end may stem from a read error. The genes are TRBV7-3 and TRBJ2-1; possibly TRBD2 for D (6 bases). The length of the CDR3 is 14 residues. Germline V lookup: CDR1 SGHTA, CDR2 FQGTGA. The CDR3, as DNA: TGTGCCGGCAGCTTACTCGGAGGGGCCGGTGAGCAGTTCTTC. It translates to CAGSLLGGAGEQFF.

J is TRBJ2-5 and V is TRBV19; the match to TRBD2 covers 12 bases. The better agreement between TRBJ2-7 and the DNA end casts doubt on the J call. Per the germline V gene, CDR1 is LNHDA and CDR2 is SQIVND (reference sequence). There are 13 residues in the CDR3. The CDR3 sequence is CASRGLAGSEQYF. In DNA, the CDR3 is TGTGCCAGTAGGGGACTAGCGGGTTCCGAGCAGTACTTC.

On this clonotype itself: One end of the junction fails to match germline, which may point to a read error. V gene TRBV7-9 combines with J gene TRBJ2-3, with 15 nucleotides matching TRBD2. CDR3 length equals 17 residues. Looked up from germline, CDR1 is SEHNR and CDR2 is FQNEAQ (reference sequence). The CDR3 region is CASSPGTSGRYTGTQYF. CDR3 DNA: TGTGCCAGCAGCCCCGGGACTAGCGGGAGGTACACAGGTACGCAGTATTTT.

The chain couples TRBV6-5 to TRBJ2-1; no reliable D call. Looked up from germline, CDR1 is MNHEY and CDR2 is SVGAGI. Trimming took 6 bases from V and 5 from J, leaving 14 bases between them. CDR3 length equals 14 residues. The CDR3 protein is CASRTPLRDNEQFF. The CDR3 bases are TGTGCCAGCAGAACCCCGTTAAGGGACAATGAGCAGTTCTTC.

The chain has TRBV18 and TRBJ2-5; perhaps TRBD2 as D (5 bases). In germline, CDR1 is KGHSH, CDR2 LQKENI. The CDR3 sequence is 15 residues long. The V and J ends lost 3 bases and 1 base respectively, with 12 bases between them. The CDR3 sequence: CASSPRERLQETQYF. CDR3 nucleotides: TGTGCCAGCTCACCTCGGGAACGGCTCCAAGAGACCCAGTACTTC. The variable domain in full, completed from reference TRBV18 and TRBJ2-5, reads NAGVMQNPRHLVRRRGQEARLRCSPMKGHSHVYWYRQLPEEGLKFMVYLQKENIIDESGMPKERFSAEFPKEGPSILRIQQVVRGDSAAYFCASSPRERLQETQYFGPGTRLLVL.

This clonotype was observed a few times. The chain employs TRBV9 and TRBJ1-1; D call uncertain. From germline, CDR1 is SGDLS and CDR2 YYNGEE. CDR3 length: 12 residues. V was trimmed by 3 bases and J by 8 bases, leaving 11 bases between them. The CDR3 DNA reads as TGTGCCAGCAGCGACGACGGTCTCGAAGCTTTCTTT. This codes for CASSDDGLEAFF.

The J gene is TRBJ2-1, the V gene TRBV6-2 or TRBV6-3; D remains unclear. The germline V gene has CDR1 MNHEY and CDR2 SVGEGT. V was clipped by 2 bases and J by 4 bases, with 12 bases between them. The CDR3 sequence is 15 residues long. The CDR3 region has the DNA TGTGCCAGCAGTTACGGGGTAGCCGTGTACAATGAGCAGTTCTTC. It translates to CASSYGVAVYNEQFF.

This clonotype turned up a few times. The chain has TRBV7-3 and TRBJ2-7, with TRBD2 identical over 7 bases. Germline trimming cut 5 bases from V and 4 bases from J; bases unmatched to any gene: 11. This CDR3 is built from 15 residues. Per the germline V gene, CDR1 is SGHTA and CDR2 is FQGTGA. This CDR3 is CASSQDMGGRYEQYF. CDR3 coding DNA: TGTGCCAGCAGCCAGGATATGGGCGGGAGATACGAGCAGTACTTC.

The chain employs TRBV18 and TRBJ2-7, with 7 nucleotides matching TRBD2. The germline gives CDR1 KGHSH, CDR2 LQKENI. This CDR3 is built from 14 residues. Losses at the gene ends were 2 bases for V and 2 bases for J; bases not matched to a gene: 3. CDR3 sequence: CASSPGREAYEQYF. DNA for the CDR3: TGTGCCAGCTCACCAGGGAGGGAGGCCTACGAGCAGTACTTC. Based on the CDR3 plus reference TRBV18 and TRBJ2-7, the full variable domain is NAGVMQNPRHLVRRRGQEARLRCSPMKGHSHVYWYRQLPEEGLKFMVYLQKENIIDESGMPKERFSAEFPKEGPSILRIQQVVRGDSAAYFCASSPGREAYEQYFGPGTRLTVT.

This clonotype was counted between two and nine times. CDR3 amino acids: CASSQDQAGIRGANVLTF. As DNA, the CDR3 is TGTGCCAGCAGCCAAGATCAGGCGGGGATCCGCGGAGCCAACGTCCTGACTTTC. The chain joins TRBV4-2 to TRBJ2-6; tentative D call: TRBD2 (6 bases). From germline, CDR1 is LGHNA and CDR2 YNFKEQ. V was trimmed by 0 bases and J by 7 bases, leaving 19 bases between them. This CDR3 has 18 residues.

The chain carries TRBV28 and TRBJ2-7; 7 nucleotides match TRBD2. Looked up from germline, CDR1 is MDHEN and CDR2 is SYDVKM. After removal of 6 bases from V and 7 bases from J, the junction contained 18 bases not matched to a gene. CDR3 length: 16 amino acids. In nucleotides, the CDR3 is TGTGCCAGCAGCCCTCCCCGGGCTAGCGGCTACAATGAGCAGTACTTC. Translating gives CASSPPRASGYNEQYF. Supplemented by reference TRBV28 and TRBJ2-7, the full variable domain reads DVKVTQSSRYLVKRTGEKVFLECVQDMDHENMFWYRQDPGLGLRLIYFSYDVKMKEKGDIPEGYSVSREKKERFSLILESASTNQTSMYLCASSPPRASGYNEQYFGPGTRLTVT.